A selection of T cell receptor beta chains follows, all from one sample in a study of cytomegalovirus exposure and HLA in healthy donors. Sequencing used immunoSEQ multiplex PCR; TCRdb keeps in-frame clones, though not all of them. Of 200,000 or so clones listed, under 95% are singletons. Sequenced sample: PBMCs. Receptors were obtained from a woman between 18 and 30 years old in good health and CMV-seronegative. Both conserved end residues are part of each CDR3. Each record gives: clone size, V gene, D gene, J gene, CDR3 DNA, CDR3 protein. A D gene is named only where the DNA matches it firmly. A clone size is listed for some rows: how often the clone was seen (once, few, many), or a class if it is expanded.

-,TRBV19,TRBD2,TRBJ2-2,TGTGCCAGTAGTATAACAGCGGGGACCACCGGGGAGCTGTTTTTT,CASSITAGTTGELFF
once,TRBV4-2,TRBD2,TRBJ2-1,TGTGCCAGCAGCCAAGATCTGGAGGTAGCGGGAGTTCCCTCCTACAATGAGCAGTTCTTC,CASSQDLEVAGVPSYNEQFF
-,TRBV7-9,-,TRBJ1-1,TGTGCCAGCAGCCTGGACATCGGAGGGACTGAAGCTTTCTTT,CASSLDIGGTEAFF
-,TRBV5-4,TRBD1,TRBJ1-1,TGTGCCAGCAGCTTGGACAGGGGGCGGGCCGCTGAAGCTTTCTTT,CASSLDRGRAAEAFF
-,TRBV29-1,TRBD1,TRBJ2-2,TGCAGCGCTGGACAGGGTTCCGGGGAGCTGTTTTTT,CSAGQGSGELFF
-,TRBV19,-,TRBJ2-5,TGTGCCTCCCTCGACAGGAAGGAGACCCAGTACTTC,CASLDRKETQYF
-,TRBV7-8,-,TRBJ1-4,TGTGCCAGCAGCTTAGGGCCAGAGGTGCATGAAAAACTGTTTTTT,CASSLGPEVHEKLFF
-,TRBV7-9,TRBD1,TRBJ1-6,TGTGCCAGCAGCTTCGGGGGACAGCAGAGTTCCTATAATTCACCCCTCCACTTT,CASSFGGQQSSYNSPLHF
-,TRBV5-1,-,TRBJ1-2,TGCGCCAGCATCCTAACAGGGAGGGTCGCTGGCTACACCTTC,CASILTGRVAGYTF
-,TRBV27,-,TRBJ2-1,TGTGCCAGCAGTCCCCAGATGGACAGCCTCGGGCAGTTCTTC,CASSPQMDSLGQFF
-,TRBV5-4,-,TRBJ1-4,TGTGCCAGCAGCTTGACAGGGAATAATGAAAAACTGTTTTTT,CASSLTGNNEKLFF
-,TRBV28,TRBD2,TRBJ2-7,TGTGCCAGCAGTTTGGCGACTAGCGGGAGGGCCAGGTACGAGCAGTACTTC,CASSLATSGRARYEQYF
-,TRBV5-1,TRBD1,TRBJ2-7,TGCGCCAGCAGCTTTGGCTACCGGGACAGGGGTAAATACGAGCAGTACTTC,CASSFGYRDRGKYEQYF
-,TRBV4-1,TRBD2,TRBJ2-7,TGCGCCAGCAGCCAAGTGACGCGGGAGCAGTACGAGCAGTACTTC,CASSQVTREQYEQYF
-,TRBV19,-,TRBJ2-1,TGTGCCAGCAGATCGATCACCTACAATGAGCAGTTCTTC,CASRSITYNEQFF
-,TRBV19,TRBD1,TRBJ2-4,TGTGCCAGTAGTATAGCGGTATGGGGACAGGGACAAAACATTCAGTACTTC,CASSIAVWGQGQNIQYF
-,TRBV10-1,-,TRBJ2-7,TGCGCCAGCAGTGAGTCGACACGGGACTCCTACGAGCAGTACTTC,CASSESTRDSYEQYF
-,TRBV5-4,TRBD2,TRBJ2-5,TGTGCCAGCAGCTTGCTTCGCGGGGGACAAGAGACCCAGTACTTC,CASSLLRGGQETQYF
-,TRBV11-3,-,TRBJ2-3,TGTGCCAGCAGCTTATCCCTTAGCACAGATACGCAGTATTTT,CASSLSLSTDTQYF
once,TRBV6-5,TRBD2,TRBJ2-1,TGTGCCAGCAGTTTCGCGGGAGTGCCCAATGAGCAGTTCTTC,CASSFAGVPNEQFF
-,TRBV5-1,-,TRBJ2-3,TGCGCCAGCAGCTTTACAAATAACCTATATACAGGGACAGATACGCAGTATTTT,CASSFTNNLYTGTDTQYF
-,TRBV5-1,TRBD1,TRBJ2-7,TGCGCCAGCAGCGACAGACAGGGGACCTACGAGCAGTACTTC,CASSDRQGTYEQYF